This T cell receptor (beta chain) comes out of a study of shared clonotypes between healthy human individuals. Produced via immunoSEQ multiplex PCR; TCRdb's table is partial and in-frame only. The sample holds about 2.5 million clones; 85% to 95% are singletons and the top ten take about 0.36%. The CDR3 is 11 amino acids. V dropped 7 bases and J dropped 4 bases, with 9 bases sitting between them. Germline V gene sequence: CDR1 SQVTM, CDR2 ANQGSEA. Sequencing was performed on naive CD4+ T cells from PBMCs. The sample's subset: CD45RA+ positively selected. This sequence joins TRBV29-1 and TRBJ2-3; D gene uncertain. The receptor was derived from a man aged 18-30 years in good health. Some clones in this sample may be carry-over from other donors' samples. Written as DNA, the CDR3 is TGCAGCGCGAAACGATCAGATACGCAGTATTTT. Translation: CSAKRSDTQYF.